The TCR beta chain described here comes from a study of T cells in Graves' hyperthyroidism and ophthalmopathy. With 5 bases clipped from V and 6 bases from J, the junction kept 9 bases outside the gene matches. Germline assignment: CDR1 DFQATT and CDR2 SNEGSKA (reference sequence). CDR3 size: 16 residues. Regarding the study as a whole: Model predictions of ophthalmopathy came a median 6.5 months before onset.

The source material, RNA transcripts, was used to amplify TCR beta CDR3 regions. The HTBI primer set drove a first-round RT-PCR of the TCR CDR3. TCRdb recomputed calls from the multiplex PCR reads with MiXCR, one row per CDR3 protein. The sample gives about 380,000 distinct CDR3 sequences, around a sixth of which show up once; roughly two fifths is in the top ten. Ten or more counts support this clonotype. The target antigen is unknown. Ophthalmopathy cases scored 3 or more on the Clinical Activity Score and 4 or more on NOSPECS grade, with duration below 3 months. The clonotype comes from a man aged 18 to 30 with Graves' ophthalmopathy. Sequencing was done on a sample of blood. This chain uses TRBV20-1 with TRBJ2-5, with TRBD2 identical over 16 bases. The CDR3 DNA reads as TGCAGTGCTCCCGGGACTAGCGGGGGGGCCAGAAAGACCCAGTACTTC. As protein: CSAPGTSGGARKTQYF.